Below are 21 T cell receptor beta chains sequenced from a single sample in a study of blood T cells in healthy people across ages. Together with a sample-barcoded 5' primer, a J-beta primer mix was included in a second PCR lasting 7 to 11 cycles. In TCRdb, the 5' RACE reads were re-called with MiXCR into one record per CDR3 protein. The sample consists of 1.5 million to 2 million distinct CDR3 sequences, approximately 28% of them appearing once. The specimen sequenced was blood. These receptors all stem from a woman aged 25 to 39 in good health.

The chain employs TRBV28 and TRBJ2-3, with D possibly being TRBD1 or TRBD2 (5 bases each). Germline loops: CDR1 MDHEN, CDR2 SYDVKM. Deletions cut 7 bases from V and 6 bases from J, with 11 bases between. The CDR3 sequence is 12 residues long. CDR3 coding DNA: TGTGCCAGCATTACGTGGGGGGATACGCAGTATTTT. This encodes CASITWGDTQYF.

The rearrangement joins TRBV4-1 to TRBJ1-5; D gene unclear. Germline CDR1 and CDR2: MGHRA and YSYEKL. The CDR3 is 15 residues long. V was trimmed by 5 bases and J by 1 base, leaving 12 bases between them. The CDR3 sequence is CASSSRAASNQPQHF. The CDR3 DNA is TGCGCCAGCAGCTCGCGGGCTGCGAGCAATCAGCCCCAGCATTTT.

The J gene is TRBJ1-1, the V gene TRBV9, with a tentative D call TRBD1 (5 bases). The germline V and J ends were trimmed by 4 bases and 7 bases, with 17 bases remaining between them. The CDR3 is 14 amino acids. Germline V gene sequence: CDR1 SGDLS, CDR2 YYNGEE. The CDR3 loop is CASSSPGTDIEAFF. CDR3 DNA sequence: TGTGCCAGCAGCTCACCTGGGACGGATATTGAAGCTTTCTTT.

This clonotype was seen repeatedly, ten times or more. V and J are TRBV5-6 and TRBJ2-7, with D unresolved. Germline V gene lookup returns CDR1 SGHDT and CDR2 YYEEEE. Trimming stripped 7 bases from V and 6 bases from J, with 20 bases between. The CDR3 is 14 amino acids. The CDR3 DNA follows: TGTGCCAGCCGCTCGGGCAGTCTTGCCTTCGAGCAGTACTTC. Translated, it gives CASRSGSLAFEQYF.

The sample holds a few counts of this clonotype. This chain joins TRBV28 and TRBJ1-2, with no clear D. The CDR3 has 12 residues. Between the trimmed V and J ends, which lost 2 bases and 5 bases, there was a span of 6 bases. The germline V gene has CDR1 MDHEN and CDR2 SYDVKM. The CDR3 loop reads CASSLPRYGYTF. CDR3 sequence (DNA): TGTGCCAGCAGTTTACCCCGGTATGGCTACACCTTC.

This clonotype occurred a few times. V is TRBV5-1 and J is TRBJ2-1; D remains unclear. Germline V CDR1 and CDR2: SGHRS, YFSETQ. The V end was cut by 1 base, the J end by 9 bases, with 17 bases between. The CDR3 runs to 15 residues. CDR3 sequence: CASSLFPGTRGEQFF. The CDR3 region has the DNA TGCGCCAGCAGCTTGTTCCCGGGTACCCGAGGTGAGCAGTTCTTC.

Many counts were recorded for this clonotype. This chain connects TRBV6-5 to TRBJ2-5, with no clear D. The CDR3 runs to 14 residues. Germline V lookup: CDR1 MNHEY, CDR2 SVGAGI. V gave up 0 bases and J gave up 4 bases, with 9 bases separating them. The CDR3 here is CASSYSRFGETQYF. CDR3 nucleotide sequence: TGTGCCAGCAGTTACTCGCGGTTCGGAGAGACCCAGTACTTC.

Remarks on this clonotype: The junction departs from germline at one end; a sequencing error may be responsible. The chain carries TRBV7-2 and TRBJ2-1; the D is unclear. This CDR3 has 15 amino acids. Per the germline V gene, CDR1 is SGHTA and CDR2 is FQGNSA. The CDR3 DNA follows: TGTGCCAGCAACTTATTTTCCGGAACCTACAATGAGCAGTTCTTC. It translates to CASNLFSGTYNEQFF.

V and J are TRBV24-1 and TRBJ2-7; possible D gene TRBD1, 6 bases. Trimming took 8 bases from V and 2 from J, leaving 12 bases between them. CDR3 size: 13 residues. CDR1 and CDR2 (germline): KGHDR, SFDVKD. The CDR3 protein is CATIGTSTYEQYF. CDR3 bases: TGTGCCACCATCGGGACATCCACCTACGAGCAGTACTTC.

This chain links TRBV30 with TRBJ2-4; TRBD2 is a possible D gene (6 bases). The J call may be incorrect, as the DNA end agrees better with TRBJ2-7. This CDR3 contains 14 residues. The germline V gene encodes CDR1 GTSNPN and CDR2 SVGIG (reference sequence). In DNA, the CDR3 is TGTGCCTGGAGTGTACCGGAGGGCCTCTACGAGCAGTACTTC. This translates into CAWSVPEGLYEQYF.

V usage is TRBV10-1 and J usage is TRBJ2-7, with 8 bases identical to TRBD2. The ends lost 7 bases at V and 4 bases at J; junction bases unmatched: 12. The CDR3 is made up of 15 amino acids. Germline assignment: CDR1 WNHNN and CDR2 SYGVQD (reference sequence). CDR3 nucleotide sequence: TGCGCCAGCAACCTTTCGGGGACTAGGGGTTACGAGCAGTACTTC. It encodes CASNLSGTRGYEQYF.

This clonotype was observed a few times. V is TRBV21-1 and J is TRBJ2-1. The DNA end is more similar to TRBJ2-7, so the J call may be wrong. TRBV21-1 is shown as a pseudogene. The CDR3 has 17 amino acids. The CDR3 DNA sequence: TGTGCCAGCAGCAAAGTTAAATCACTCAGCTCCTACAATGAGCAGTACTTC. Translation gives CASSKVKSLSSYNEQYF.

The sample holds a few counts of this clonotype. The DNA of the CDR3 is TGTGCCAGCAGCTTAGATGGGACTAGCGTCTACAATGAGCAGTTCTTC. Amino acid sequence: CASSLDGTSVYNEQFF. The chain employs TRBV7-2 and TRBJ2-1, with 10 bases aligning to TRBD2. The trim removed 1 base at V and 3 bases at J, leaving 3 bases unmatched. Germline V gene sequence: CDR1 SGHTA, CDR2 FQGNSA. The CDR3 extends over 16 amino acids.

The chain has TRBV7-9 and TRBJ2-3; TRBD2 is a possible D gene (6 bases). This CDR3 has 14 residues. Looked up from germline, CDR1 is SEHNR and CDR2 is FQNEAQ (reference sequence). Between the trimmed V and J ends, which lost 4 bases and 11 bases, there was a span of 19 bases. The CDR3 DNA reads TGTGCCAGCAGCTACTCTCCGGGGGAGAAGGGGCAGTATTTT. It encodes CASSYSPGEKGQYF.

V is TRBV7-9 and J is TRBJ1-5; D not certain. This CDR3 comprises 12 residues. V lost 7 bases and J 3 bases, leaving 7 bases between the germline ends. CDR1 is SEHNR, CDR2 FQNEAQ, per germline (reference sequence). The chain's CDR3 is CASTRFNQPQHF. CDR3 in DNA: TGTGCCAGCACCCGATTCAATCAGCCCCAGCATTTT.

The V call is TRBV12-3 or TRBV12-4, the J call TRBJ1-2, with 9 bases fitting TRBD1. The CDR3 is 13 residues long. V dropped 7 bases and J dropped 6; count of bases not matched to a gene: 6. DNA for the CDR3: TGTGCCAGCAACCAACAGGGGGCTGATGGCTACACCTTC. Residues: CASNQQGADGYTF.

For this clonotype: It may be a read error: a sequence one base away is much more abundant. The chain has TRBV7-6 and TRBJ2-7, with D perhaps matching TRBD1 (6 bases). The CDR3 is 15 amino acids. Per germline, CDR1 SGHVS and CDR2 FNYEAQ. CDR3 coding DNA: TGTACCAGCAGCCCGGGACAAGGCCCCGGTAACGAGCAGTACTTC. Amino acids: CTSSPGQGPGNEQYF. The complete variable domain, with remaining parts taken from reference TRBV7-6 and TRBJ2-7, reads GAGVSQSPRYKVTKRGQDVALRCDPISGHVSLYWYRQALGQGPEFLTYFNYEAQQDKSGLPNDRFSAERPEGSISTLTIQRTEQRDSAMYRCTSSPGQGPGNEQYFGPGTRLTVT.

This clonotype was picked up a small number of times. The chain has TRBV3-1 and TRBJ2-7, with D possibly matching TRBD2 (6 bases). This CDR3 spans 15 amino acids. Trimming shortened V by 4 bases and J by 3 bases, and 16 bases separated the two germline ends. The germline gives CDR1 LGHDT, CDR2 YNNKEL (reference sequence). The CDR3 here is CASSLSWRGSYEQYF. CDR3 sequence (DNA): TGTGCCAGCAGCCTATCTTGGAGGGGAAGCTACGAGCAGTACTTC.

The genes are TRBV19 and TRBJ2-1, with D perhaps matching TRBD2 (7 bases). Germline CDR1 is LNHDA and CDR2 is SQIVND (reference sequence). Between the trimmed V and J ends, which lost 5 bases and 10 bases, there was a span of 18 bases. This CDR3 spans 14 amino acids. CDR3 sequence reads: CASSGGAGEKEQFF. In nucleotides, the CDR3 is TGTGCCAGTAGTGGGGGGGCGGGAGAAAAGGAGCAGTTCTTC.

Worth noting for this clonotype: A much larger clonotype is one base distant, so this may be a read error. The chain employs TRBV5-1 and TRBJ2-7, with TRBD2 identical over 10 bases. The CDR3 length is 15 residues. From germline, CDR1 is SGHRS and CDR2 YFSETQ. CDR3 bases: TGCGCCAGCAGCAGTCTAGCGGGAGCCGGAGAGACCCAGCACTTC. Its protein is CASSSLAGAGETQHF.

Points on this clonotype: At one end the junction does not follow the germline gene, possibly because of a read error. CDR3 nucleotides: TGTGTCAGCAGGGAGGTCCGGGGGAAAAACATTCAGTACTTC. Translated, it gives CVSREVRGKNIQYF. The genes are TRBV2 and TRBJ2-4; weak D call: TRBD2 (6 bases). CDR3 length: 14 amino acids. In germline, CDR1 is SNHLY, CDR2 FYNNEI.